This TCR beta chain is from a study of cytomegalovirus exposure and HLA in healthy donors. The table lists this clone with a count of one. Its antigen remains unknown. With 60 Vbeta and 13 Jbeta primers, the PCR was carried out. Some clones are missing from TCRdb's copy, which holds only in-frame ones; the method was immunoSEQ multiplex PCR. The sample contains approximately 200,000 clones, approximately 84% of which appear only once. Germline V gene data show CDR1 as MDHEN and CDR2 as SYDVKM. The CDR3 has 12 amino acids. The germline V and J ends were trimmed by 5 bases and 15 bases, with 17 bases remaining between them. Study-wide results and limits: Available immune exposure information was restricted to CMV serostatus only.

The clonotype comes from a boy aged 10-17 years in good health and CMV-seronegative. This chain links TRBV28 with TRBJ2-1, with D possibly being TRBD2 (6 bases). Sequencing input: PBMCs. The CDR3 DNA sequence: TGTGCCAGCAGTCTCACCGGGACTCTCTGGTTCTTC. Encoded protein: CASSLTGTLWFF.